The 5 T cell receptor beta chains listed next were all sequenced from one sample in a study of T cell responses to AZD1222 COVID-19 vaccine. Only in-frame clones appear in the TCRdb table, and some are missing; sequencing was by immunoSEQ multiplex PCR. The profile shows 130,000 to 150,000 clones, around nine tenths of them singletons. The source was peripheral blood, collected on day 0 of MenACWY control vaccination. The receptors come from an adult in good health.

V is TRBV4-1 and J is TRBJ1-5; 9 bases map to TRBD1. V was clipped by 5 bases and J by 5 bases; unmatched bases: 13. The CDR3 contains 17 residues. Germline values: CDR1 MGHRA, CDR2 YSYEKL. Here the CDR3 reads CASSIRGGDRAHQPQHF. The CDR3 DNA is TGCGCCAGCAGCATCCGCGGCGGGGACAGGGCCCATCAGCCCCAGCATTTT.

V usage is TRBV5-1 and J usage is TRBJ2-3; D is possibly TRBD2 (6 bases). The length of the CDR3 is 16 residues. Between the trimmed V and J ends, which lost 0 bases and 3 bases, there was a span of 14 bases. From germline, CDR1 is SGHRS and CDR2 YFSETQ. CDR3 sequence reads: CASSLGGGAFTDTQYF. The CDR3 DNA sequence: TGCGCCAGCAGCTTGGGAGGAGGGGCTTTTACAGATACGCAGTATTTT.

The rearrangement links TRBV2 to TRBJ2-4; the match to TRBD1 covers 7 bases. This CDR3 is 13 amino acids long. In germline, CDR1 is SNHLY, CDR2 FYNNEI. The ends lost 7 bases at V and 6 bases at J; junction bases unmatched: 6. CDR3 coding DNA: TGTGCCAGCATTTCGGGACAGTTAAACATTCAGTACTTC. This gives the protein CASISGQLNIQYF.

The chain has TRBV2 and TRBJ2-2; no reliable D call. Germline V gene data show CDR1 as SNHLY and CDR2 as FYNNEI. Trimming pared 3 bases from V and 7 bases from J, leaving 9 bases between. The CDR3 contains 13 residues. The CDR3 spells CASSDEFYGELFF. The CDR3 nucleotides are TGTGCCAGCAGTGATGAGTTTTACGGGGAGCTGTTTTTT.

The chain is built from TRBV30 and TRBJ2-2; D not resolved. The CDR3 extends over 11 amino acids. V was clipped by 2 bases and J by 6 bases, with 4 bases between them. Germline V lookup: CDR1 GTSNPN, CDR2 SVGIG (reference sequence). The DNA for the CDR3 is TGTGCCTGGAGTTCATCCGGGGAGCTGTTTTTT. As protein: CAWSSSGELFF. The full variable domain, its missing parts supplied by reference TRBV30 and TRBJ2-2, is SQTIHQWPATLVQPVGSPLSLECTVEGTSNPNLYWYRQAAGRGLQLLFYSVGIGQISSEVPQNLSASRPQDRQFILSSKKLLLSDSGFYLCAWSSSGELFFGEGSRLTVL.